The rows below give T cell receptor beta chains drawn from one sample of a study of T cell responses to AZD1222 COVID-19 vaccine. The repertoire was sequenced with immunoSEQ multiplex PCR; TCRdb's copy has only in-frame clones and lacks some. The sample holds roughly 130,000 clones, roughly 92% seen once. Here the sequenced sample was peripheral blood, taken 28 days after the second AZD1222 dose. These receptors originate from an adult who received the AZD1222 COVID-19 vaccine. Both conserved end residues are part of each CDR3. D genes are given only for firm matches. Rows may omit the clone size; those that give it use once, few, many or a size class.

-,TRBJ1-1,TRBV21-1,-,TGTGCCAGCAGCGCTAAAACTCCGGGACAGGGGGATACAATGAACACTGAAGCTTTCTTT,CASSAKTPGQGDTMNTEAFF
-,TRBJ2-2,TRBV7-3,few,TGTGCCAGCAGCACCCCGAACACCGGGGAGCTGTTTTTT,CASSTPNTGELFF
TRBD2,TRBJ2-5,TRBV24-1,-,TGTGCCACCAGTGTTGCTAGCGGGAGCGGGGAGACCCAGTACTTC,CATSVASGSGETQYF
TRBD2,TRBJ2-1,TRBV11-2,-,TGTGCCAGCAGCTTAGCTAGCGGGGGTTACAATGAGCAGTTCTTC,CASSLASGGYNEQFF
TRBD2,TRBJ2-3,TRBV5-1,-,TGCGCCAGCAGCTTTCGGCGGGGGAGGACAGATACGCAGTATTTT,CASSFRRGRTDTQYF
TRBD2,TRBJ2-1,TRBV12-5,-,TGTGCTAGTGGTTTGGTAGGCGGGGGGGACCCCTACAATGAGCAGTTCTTC,CASGLVGGGDPYNEQFF
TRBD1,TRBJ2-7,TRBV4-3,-,TGCGCCAGCAGCCAAGTGAGACAGGGGGCGGGAGAGCAGTACTTC,CASSQVRQGAGEQYF
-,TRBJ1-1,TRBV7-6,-,TGTGCCAGCAGCAGAACCAGAGAGAGGAGCACTGAAGCTTTCTTT,CASSRTRERSTEAFF
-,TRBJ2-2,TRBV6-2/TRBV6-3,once,TGTGCCAGCAGTTACTCCCAGGGGGAGGTCGGGGAGCTGTTTTTT,CASSYSQGEVGELFF
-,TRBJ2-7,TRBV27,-,TGTGCCAGCAGCCGTCGACAGCGTTCCTACGAGCAGTACTTC,CASSRRQRSYEQYF
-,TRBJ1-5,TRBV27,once,TGTGCCAGCAGTTTAGACCAGGGCGGCGGTCAGCCCCAGCATTTT,CASSLDQGGGQPQHF
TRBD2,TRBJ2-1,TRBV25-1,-,TGTGCCAGCAGTGAATGGACTAGCGGGGCCAACAATGAGCAGTTCTTC,CASSEWTSGANNEQFF
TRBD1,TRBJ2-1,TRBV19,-,TGTGCCAGTAGTCCCACAGGGGGGAACGAGCAGTTCTTC,CASSPTGGNEQFF
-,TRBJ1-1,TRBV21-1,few,TGTGCCAGCAGTTCCTTAGTGAGGGTTTGGACTGAAGCTTTCTTT,CASSSLVRVWTEAFF
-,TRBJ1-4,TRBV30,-,TGTGCCTGGACCTCCTTGACCGCTAATGAAAAACTGTTTTTT,CAWTSLTANEKLFF
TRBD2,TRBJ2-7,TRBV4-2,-,TGTGCCAGCAGCCAAGATCCAGCTAGCGGGAGGGGTGGGTACGAGCAGTACTTC,CASSQDPASGRGGYEQYF
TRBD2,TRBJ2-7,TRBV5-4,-,TGTGCCAGCAGCCCGGCGGGCGGGAGAGCCTACGAGCAGTACTTC,CASSPAGGRAYEQYF
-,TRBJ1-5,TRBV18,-,TGTGCCAGCTCACCAGGGCCGAATCAGCCCCAGCATTTT,CASSPGPNQPQHF
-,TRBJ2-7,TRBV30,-,TGTGCCTGGACCCGATGGGGCGGGGGCGCTTCCTACGAGCAGTACTTC,CAWTRWGGGASYEQYF
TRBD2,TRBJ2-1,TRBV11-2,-,TGTGCCAGCAGCTTACGGGGGGATGCGGGGGAGCAGTTCTTC,CASSLRGDAGEQFF
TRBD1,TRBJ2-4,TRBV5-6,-,TGTGCCAGCAGCTTGTACAGGGGGGAGAGGCTAGCCAAAAACATTCAGTACTTC,CASSLYRGERLAKNIQYF